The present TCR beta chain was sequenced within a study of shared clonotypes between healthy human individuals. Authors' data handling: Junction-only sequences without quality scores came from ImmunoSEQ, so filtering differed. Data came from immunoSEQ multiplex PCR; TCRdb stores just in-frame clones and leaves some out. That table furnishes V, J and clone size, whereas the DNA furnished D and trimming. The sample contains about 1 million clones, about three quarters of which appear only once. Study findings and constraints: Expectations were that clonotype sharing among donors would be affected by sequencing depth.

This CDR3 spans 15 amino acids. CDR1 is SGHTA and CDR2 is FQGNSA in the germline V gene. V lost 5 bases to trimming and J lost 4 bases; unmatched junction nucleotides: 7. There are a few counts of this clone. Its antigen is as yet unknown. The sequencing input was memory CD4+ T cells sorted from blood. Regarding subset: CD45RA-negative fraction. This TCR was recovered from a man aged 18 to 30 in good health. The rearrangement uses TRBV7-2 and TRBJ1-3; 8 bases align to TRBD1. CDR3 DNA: TGTGCCAGCAGCAACTCAGGGGGCACAGGAAACACCATATATTTT. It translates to CASSNSGGTGNTIYF.